This T cell receptor (beta chain) was documented in a study of T cell repertoires in cytomegalovirus infection. About the study: Recently identified HLA-C-restricted CMV epitopes were among the peptides used. Both CMV infection and a matching HLA type were indicated by public TCR beta signatures. Overall study findings and caveats: It was HLA-C-restricted CMV-specific TCR beta clonotypes that dominated the response ex vivo. CMV carriers having the relevant HLA were flagged by cumulative public TCR beta family frequency.

MiXCR, run by TCRdb on the reads, gives a single entry per CDR3 protein. This sample has more than 300,000 distinct CDR3 sequences, with about 35% found just once. As to this clonotype: Its target is not known.

The ends lost 5 bases at V and 5 bases at J; junction bases unmatched: 7. Germline V gene sequence: CDR1 SEHNR, CDR2 FQNEAQ (reference sequence). This CDR3 is built from 14 residues. The chain recombines TRBV7-9 with TRBJ2-3; 7 positions match TRBD2. The sequences come from cultured PBMCs, collected from culture after CMV antigen stimulation. This receptor was obtained from a human donor in good health (CMV status not recorded). Some clones in this sample may be carry-over from other donors' samples. DNA for the CDR3: TGTGCCAGCAGCGCCTGGACTAGGGGAGATACGCAGTATTTT. Encoded protein: CASSAWTRGDTQYF.